This T cell receptor beta chain derives from a study of T-cell reconstitution after alpha-beta-depleted transplantation in children. This CDR3 spans 14 amino acids. V gave up 7 bases and J gave up 0 bases, with 9 bases separating them. Germline V CDR1 and CDR2: MNHNS, SASEGT. Study-wide points: After transplant, high TCRbeta diversity at day 60 in some patients arose from surviving recipient T cells and thymic progenitors. Most T-cell counts and diversity one year after the transplant came from T cells that were newly produced. There were reportedly several hundred expanded graft clones from which alpha-beta T cells came about two months after transplant.

This clonotype came up many times. Its matching antigen is unknown. Unique molecular identifiers were incorporated when the TCRbeta library was constructed. MiXCR, applied by TCRdb to the PCR reads, yields one record per CDR3 protein. The sample contains 250,000 to 300,000 distinct CDR3 sequences, nearly 8% of which appear only once. The chain carries TRBV6-1 and TRBJ2-2; D unresolved. This clonotype was obtained from a female patient aged 2-10 years who had a stem cell transplant for Fanconi anemia, so the T cells may come from the graft donor. Sequenced material: peripheral blood, taken 360 days after TCRalphabeta/CD19-depleted stem cell transplant. The CDR3 loop is CASTRRANTGELFF. In DNA, the CDR3 is TGTGCCAGCACAAGACGGGCGAACACCGGGGAGCTGTTTTTT.